These T cell receptor beta chains were read from a single sample in a study of blood T cell repertoires in COVID-19. Assay used: immunoSEQ multiplex PCR; TCRdb lists only in-frame clones, some missing. The sample contains around 89,000 clones, 70% to 90% of which appear only once. What was sequenced was peripheral blood. The receptors stem from a middle-aged man with acute or convalescent COVID-19. Both conserved end residues are part of each CDR3. A D gene is named only where the DNA matches it firmly. Clone size appears in some rows only: once, few, many, or a class for an expanded clone.

V gene	clone size	J gene	D gene	CDR3 DNA	CDR3 protein
TRBV5-1	-	TRBJ2-3	TRBD2	TGCGCCAGCAGCTCCCTAGCGGGGGGCGGCACAGATACGCAGTATTTT	CASSSLAGGGTDTQYF
TRBV7-9	-	TRBJ2-2	TRBD1	TGTGCCAGCATAACGGGACAGGCGAACACCGGGGAGCTGTTTTTT	CASITGQANTGELFF
TRBV29-1	-	TRBJ1-1	-	TGCAGCGTTGATTCCGACCGGATGATCGGGACTGAAGCTTTCTTT	CSVDSDRMIGTEAFF
TRBV6-4	once	TRBJ1-2	-	TGTGCCAGCAGTGACTCGGGGAGGGATGGGCGCTACACCTTC	CASSDSGRDGRYTF
TRBV6-6	-	TRBJ1-1	-	TGTGCCAGCAGTCAAACAGGGAAGAACACTGAAGCTTTCTTT	CASSQTGKNTEAFF
TRBV28	once	TRBJ2-2	TRBD2	TGTGCCAGCAGTTTAGGGGGGGTGAACACCGGGGAGCTGTTTTTT	CASSLGGVNTGELFF
TRBV7-2	-	TRBJ1-2	TRBD1	TGTGCCAGCAGCTTAGAGAACAGGGGGTCAGAGGGCTACACCTTC	CASSLENRGSEGYTF
TRBV7-8	-	TRBJ2-5	TRBD1	TGTGCCAGCAGCTTAGGGGGACAGGGAAAGACCCAGTACTTC	CASSLGGQGKTQYF
TRBV11-3	-	TRBJ2-2	-	TGTGCCAGCAGCTCCGAGCTAGGAACCGGGGAGCTGTTTTTT	CASSSELGTGELFF
TRBV30	-	TRBJ1-2	-	TGTGCCTGGAGTGGGGGCACCTATGGCTACACCTTC	CAWSGGTYGYTF
TRBV9	-	TRBJ2-1	TRBD2	TGTGCCAGCAGCGATCGCCTAGCGGGGGGCAGCTCCTACAATGAGCAGTTCTTC	CASSDRLAGGSSYNEQFF